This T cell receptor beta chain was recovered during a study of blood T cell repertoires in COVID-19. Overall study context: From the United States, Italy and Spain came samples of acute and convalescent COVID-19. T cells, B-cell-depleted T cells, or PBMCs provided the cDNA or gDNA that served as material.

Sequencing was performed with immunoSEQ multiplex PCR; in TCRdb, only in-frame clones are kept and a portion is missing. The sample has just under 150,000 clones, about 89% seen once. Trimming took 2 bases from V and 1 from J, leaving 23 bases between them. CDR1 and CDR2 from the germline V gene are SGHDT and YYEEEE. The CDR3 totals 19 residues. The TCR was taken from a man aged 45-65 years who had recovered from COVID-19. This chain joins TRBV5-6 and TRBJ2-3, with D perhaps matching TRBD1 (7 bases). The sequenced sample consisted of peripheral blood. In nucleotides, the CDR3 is TGTGCCAGCAGCTTTCTTTCCGTCCTCGGCAGGGGGGGCACAGATACGCAGTATTTT. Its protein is CASSFLSVLGRGGTDTQYF.